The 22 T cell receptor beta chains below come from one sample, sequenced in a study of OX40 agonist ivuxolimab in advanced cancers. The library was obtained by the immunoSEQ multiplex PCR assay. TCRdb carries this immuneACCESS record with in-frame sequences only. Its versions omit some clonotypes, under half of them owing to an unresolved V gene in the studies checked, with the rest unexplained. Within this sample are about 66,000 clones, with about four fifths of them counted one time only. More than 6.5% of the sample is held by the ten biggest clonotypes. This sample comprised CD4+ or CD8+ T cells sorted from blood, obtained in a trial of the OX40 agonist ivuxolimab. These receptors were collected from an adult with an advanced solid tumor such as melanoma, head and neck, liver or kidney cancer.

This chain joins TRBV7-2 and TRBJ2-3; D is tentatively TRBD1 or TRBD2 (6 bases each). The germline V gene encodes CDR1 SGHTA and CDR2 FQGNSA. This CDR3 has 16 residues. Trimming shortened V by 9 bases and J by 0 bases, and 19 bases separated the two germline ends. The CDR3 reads CASGTGAAASTDTQYF. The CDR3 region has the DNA TGTGCCAGTGGGACGGGGGCAGCTGCTAGCACAGATACGCAGTATTTT.

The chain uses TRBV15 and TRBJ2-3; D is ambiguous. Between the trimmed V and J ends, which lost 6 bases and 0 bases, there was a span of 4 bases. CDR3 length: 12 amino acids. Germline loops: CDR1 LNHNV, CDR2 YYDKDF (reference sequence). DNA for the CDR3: TGTGCCACCAGTCCTAGCACAGATACGCAGTATTTT. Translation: CATSPSTDTQYF.

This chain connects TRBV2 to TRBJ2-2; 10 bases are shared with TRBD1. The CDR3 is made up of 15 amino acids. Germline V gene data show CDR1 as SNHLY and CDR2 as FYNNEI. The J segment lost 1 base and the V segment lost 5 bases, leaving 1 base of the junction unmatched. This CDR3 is CASSRDRGNTGELFF. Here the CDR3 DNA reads TGTGCCAGCAGTAGGGACAGGGGGAACACCGGGGAGCTGTTTTTT.

CDR3 residues: CASSLVGTTGELFF. The CDR3 nucleotides are TGCGCCAGCAGCTTGGTGGGCACCACCGGGGAGCTGTTTTTT. The V and J genes are TRBV5-1 and TRBJ2-2; no reliable D call. The CDR3 consists of 14 residues. Trimming removed 0 bases at V and 4 bases at J, with 7 bases between. Germline-derived CDR1 and CDR2 are SGHRS and YFSETQ.

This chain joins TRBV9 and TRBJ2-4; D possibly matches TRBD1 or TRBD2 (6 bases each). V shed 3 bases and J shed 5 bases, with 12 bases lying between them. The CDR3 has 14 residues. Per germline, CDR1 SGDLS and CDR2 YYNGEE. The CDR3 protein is CASSAGAQENIQYF. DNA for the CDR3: TGTGCCAGCAGCGCGGGGGCCCAGGAAAACATTCAGTACTTC.

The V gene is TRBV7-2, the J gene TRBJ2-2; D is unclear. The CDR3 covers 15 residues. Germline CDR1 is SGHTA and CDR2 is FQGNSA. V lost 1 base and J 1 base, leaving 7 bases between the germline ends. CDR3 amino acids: CASSLELGNTGELFF. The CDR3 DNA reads TGTGCCAGCAGCTTAGAACTTGGGAACACCGGGGAGCTGTTTTTT.

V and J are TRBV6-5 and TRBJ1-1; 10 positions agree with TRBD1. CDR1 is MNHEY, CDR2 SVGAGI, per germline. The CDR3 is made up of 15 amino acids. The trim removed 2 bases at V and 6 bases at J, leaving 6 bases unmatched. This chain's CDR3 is CASSYGTGAFAEAFF. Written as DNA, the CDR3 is TGTGCCAGCAGTTACGGGACAGGGGCGTTTGCTGAAGCTTTCTTT.

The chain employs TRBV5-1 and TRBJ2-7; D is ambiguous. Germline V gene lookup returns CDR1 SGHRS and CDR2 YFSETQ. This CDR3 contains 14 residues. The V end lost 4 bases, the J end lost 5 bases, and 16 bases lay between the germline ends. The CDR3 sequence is CASSRHAESDEQYF. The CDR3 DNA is TGCGCCAGCAGCCGGCATGCGGAATCGGACGAGCAGTACTTC.

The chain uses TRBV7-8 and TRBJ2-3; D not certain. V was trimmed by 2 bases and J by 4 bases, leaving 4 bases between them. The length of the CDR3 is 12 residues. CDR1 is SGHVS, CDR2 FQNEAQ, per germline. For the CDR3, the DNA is TGTGCCAGCAGCTTACTCCCAGATACGCAGTATTTT. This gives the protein CASSLLPDTQYF.

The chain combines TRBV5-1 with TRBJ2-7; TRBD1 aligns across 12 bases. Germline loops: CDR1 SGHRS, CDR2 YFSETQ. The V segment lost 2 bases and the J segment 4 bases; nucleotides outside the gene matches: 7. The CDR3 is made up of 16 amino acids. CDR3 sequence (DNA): TGCGCCAGCAGCTTAAATCCGGGACAGGGGGCGTACGAGCAGTACTTC. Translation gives CASSLNPGQGAYEQYF.

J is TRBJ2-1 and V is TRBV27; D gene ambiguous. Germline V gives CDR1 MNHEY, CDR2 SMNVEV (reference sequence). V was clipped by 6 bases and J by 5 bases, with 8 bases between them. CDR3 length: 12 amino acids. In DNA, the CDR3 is TGTGCCAGCAGAGAAAGGGACAATGAGCAGTTCTTC. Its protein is CASRERDNEQFF.

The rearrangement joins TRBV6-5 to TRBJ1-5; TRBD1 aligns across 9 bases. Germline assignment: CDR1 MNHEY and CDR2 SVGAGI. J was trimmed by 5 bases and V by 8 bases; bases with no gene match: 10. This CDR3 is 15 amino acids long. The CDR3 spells CASRSAGQGYQPQHF. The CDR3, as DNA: TGTGCCAGCCGCTCCGCGGGACAGGGCTATCAGCCCCAGCATTTT.

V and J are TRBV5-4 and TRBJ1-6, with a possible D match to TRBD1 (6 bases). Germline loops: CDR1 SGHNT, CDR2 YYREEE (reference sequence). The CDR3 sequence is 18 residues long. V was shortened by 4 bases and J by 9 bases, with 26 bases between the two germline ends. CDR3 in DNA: TGTGCCAGCAGCGTGGGGGGGCAGGGGTTGATCGGGAGTTCACCCCTCCACTTT. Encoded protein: CASSVGGQGLIGSSPLHF.

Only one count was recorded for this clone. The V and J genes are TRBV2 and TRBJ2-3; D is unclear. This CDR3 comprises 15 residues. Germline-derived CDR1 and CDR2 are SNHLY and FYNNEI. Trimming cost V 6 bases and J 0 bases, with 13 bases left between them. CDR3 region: CASRADGDSTDTQYF. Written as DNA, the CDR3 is TGTGCCAGCAGGGCGGACGGCGATAGCACAGATACGCAGTATTTT.

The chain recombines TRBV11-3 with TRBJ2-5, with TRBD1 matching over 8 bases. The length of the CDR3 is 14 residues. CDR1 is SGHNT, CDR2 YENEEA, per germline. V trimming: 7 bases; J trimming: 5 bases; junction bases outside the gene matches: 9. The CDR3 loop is CASKASGGAETQYF. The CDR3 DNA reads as TGTGCCAGCAAGGCTTCAGGGGGCGCGGAGACCCAGTACTTC.

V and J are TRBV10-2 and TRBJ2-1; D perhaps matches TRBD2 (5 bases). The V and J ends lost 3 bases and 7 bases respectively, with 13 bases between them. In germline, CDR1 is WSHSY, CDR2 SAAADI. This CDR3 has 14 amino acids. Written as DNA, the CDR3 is TGCGCCAGCAGTGAAAGACTGGGAGTGAATGAGCAGTTCTTC. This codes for CASSERLGVNEQFF.

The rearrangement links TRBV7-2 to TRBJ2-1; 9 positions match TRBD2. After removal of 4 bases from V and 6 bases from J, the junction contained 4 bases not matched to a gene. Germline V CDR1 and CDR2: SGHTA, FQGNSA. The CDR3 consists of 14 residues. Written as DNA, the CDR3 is TGTGCCAGCAGCTCGCGGACTAGCGTCAATGAGCAGTTCTTC. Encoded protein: CASSSRTSVNEQFF.

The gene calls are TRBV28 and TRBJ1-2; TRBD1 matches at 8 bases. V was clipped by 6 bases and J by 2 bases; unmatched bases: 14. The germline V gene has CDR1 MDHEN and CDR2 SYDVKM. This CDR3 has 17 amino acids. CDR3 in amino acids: CASRIQKYGQGNYGYTF. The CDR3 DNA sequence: TGTGCCAGCAGAATTCAGAAATACGGACAGGGAAACTATGGCTACACCTTC.

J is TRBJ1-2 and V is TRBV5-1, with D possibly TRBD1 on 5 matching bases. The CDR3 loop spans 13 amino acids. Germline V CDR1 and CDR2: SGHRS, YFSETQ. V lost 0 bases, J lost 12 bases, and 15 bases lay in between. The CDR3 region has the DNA TGCGCCAGCAGCTTGGGTTGGGGACTTCGAGACACCTTC. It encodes CASSLGWGLRDTF.

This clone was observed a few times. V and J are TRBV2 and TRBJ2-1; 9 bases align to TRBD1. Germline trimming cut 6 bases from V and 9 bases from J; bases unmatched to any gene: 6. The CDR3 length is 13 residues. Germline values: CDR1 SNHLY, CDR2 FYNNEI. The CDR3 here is CASRQTGGSEQFF. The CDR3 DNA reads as TGTGCCAGCAGGCAGACAGGGGGGAGTGAGCAGTTCTTC.

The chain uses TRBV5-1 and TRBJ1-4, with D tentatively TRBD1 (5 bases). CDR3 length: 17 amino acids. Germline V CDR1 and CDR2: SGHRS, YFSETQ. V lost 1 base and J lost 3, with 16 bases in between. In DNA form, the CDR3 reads TGCGCCAGCAGCTTGCGGGGGTCCTTCCTTTCTAATGAAAAACTGTTTTTT. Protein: CASSLRGSFLSNEKLFF.

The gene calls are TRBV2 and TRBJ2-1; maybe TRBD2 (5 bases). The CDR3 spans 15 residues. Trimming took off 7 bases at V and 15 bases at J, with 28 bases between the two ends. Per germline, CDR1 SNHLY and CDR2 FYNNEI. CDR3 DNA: TGTGCCAGCACCTTCTATTCCGGGCCGCGGGTAGATGCGTTCTTC. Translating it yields CASTFYSGPRVDAFF.